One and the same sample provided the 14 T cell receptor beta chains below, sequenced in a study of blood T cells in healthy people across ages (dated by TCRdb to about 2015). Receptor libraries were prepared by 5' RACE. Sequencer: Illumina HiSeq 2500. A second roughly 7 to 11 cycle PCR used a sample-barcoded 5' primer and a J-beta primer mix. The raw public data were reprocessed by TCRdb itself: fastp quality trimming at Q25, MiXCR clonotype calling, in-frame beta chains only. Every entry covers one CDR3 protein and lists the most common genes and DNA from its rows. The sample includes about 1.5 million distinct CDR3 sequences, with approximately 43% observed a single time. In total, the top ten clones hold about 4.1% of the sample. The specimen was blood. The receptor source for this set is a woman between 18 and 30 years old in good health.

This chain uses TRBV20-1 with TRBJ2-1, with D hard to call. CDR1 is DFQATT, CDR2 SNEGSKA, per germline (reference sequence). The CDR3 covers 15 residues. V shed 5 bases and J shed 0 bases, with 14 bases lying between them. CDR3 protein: CSALHPTSSYNEQFF. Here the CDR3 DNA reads TGCAGTGCTCTCCACCCCACGAGCTCCTACAATGAGCAGTTCTTC.

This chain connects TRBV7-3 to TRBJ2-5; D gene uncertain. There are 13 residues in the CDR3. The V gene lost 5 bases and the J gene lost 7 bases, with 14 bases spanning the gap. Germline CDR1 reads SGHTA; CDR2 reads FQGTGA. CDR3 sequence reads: CASSPRSKGTQYF. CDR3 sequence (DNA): TGTGCCAGCAGCCCCCGGTCCAAAGGGACCCAGTACTTC.

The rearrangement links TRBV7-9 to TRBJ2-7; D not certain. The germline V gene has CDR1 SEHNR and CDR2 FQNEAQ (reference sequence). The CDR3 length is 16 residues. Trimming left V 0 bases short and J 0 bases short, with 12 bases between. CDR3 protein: CASSLAPTASSYEQYF. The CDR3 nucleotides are TGTGCCAGCAGCTTAGCCCCGACGGCGTCCTCCTACGAGCAGTACTTC. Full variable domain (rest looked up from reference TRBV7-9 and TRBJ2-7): DTGVSQNPRHKITKRGQNVTFRCDPISEHNRLYWYRQTLGQGPEFLTYFQNEAQLEKSRLLSDRFSAERPKGSFSTLEIQRTEQGDSAMYLCASSLAPTASSYEQYFGPGTRLTVT.

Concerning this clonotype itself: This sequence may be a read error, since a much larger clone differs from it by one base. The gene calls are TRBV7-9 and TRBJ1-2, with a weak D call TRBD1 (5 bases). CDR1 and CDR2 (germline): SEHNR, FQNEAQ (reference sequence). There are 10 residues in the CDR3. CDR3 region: CTSKGDGYTF. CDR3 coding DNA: TGTACCAGCAAAGGGGATGGCTACACCTTC.

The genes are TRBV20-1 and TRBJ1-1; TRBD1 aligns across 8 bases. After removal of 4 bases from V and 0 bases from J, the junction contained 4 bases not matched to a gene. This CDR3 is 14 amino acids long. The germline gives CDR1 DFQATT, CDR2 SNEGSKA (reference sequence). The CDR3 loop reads CSATTGQVNTEAFF. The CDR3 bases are TGCAGTGCTACCACGGGACAGGTGAACACTGAAGCTTTCTTT.

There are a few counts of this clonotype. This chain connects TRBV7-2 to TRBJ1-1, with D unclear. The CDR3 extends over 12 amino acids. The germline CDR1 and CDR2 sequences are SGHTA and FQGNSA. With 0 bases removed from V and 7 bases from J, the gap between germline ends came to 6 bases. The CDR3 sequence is CASSLAPVEAFF. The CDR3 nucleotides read TGTGCCAGCAGCTTAGCTCCAGTTGAAGCTTTCTTT.

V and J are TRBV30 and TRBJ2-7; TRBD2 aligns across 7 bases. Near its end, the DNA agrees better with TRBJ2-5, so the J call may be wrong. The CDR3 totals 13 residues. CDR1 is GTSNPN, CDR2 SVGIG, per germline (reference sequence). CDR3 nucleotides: TGTGCCTGGAGGCCTAGCGGCCTAGGGACCCAGTACTTC. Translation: CAWRPSGLGTQYF.

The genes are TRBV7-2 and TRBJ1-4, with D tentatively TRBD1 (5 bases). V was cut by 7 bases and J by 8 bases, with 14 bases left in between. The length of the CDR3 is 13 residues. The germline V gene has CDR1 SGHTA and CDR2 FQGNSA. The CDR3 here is CASTRQPGEKLFF. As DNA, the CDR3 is TGTGCCAGCACCAGACAGCCTGGGGAAAAACTGTTTTTT. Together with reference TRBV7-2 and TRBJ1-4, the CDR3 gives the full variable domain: GAGVSQSPSNKVTEKGKDVELRCDPISGHTALYWYRQSLGQGLEFLIYFQGNSAPDKSGLPSDRFSAERTGGSVSTLTIQRTQQEDSAVYLCASTRQPGEKLFFGSGTQLSVL.

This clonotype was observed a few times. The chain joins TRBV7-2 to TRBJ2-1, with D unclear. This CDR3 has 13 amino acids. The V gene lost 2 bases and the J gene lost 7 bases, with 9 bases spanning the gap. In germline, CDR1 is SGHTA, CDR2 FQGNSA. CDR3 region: CASSLWVENEQFF. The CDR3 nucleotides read TGTGCCAGCAGCTTATGGGTCGAGAATGAGCAGTTCTTC.

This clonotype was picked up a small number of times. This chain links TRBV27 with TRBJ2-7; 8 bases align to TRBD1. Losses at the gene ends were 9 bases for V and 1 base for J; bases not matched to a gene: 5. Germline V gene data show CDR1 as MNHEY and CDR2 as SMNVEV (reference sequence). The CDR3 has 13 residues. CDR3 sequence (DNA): TGTGCCAGTTCGGACAGGGAGTCCTACGAGCAGTACTTC. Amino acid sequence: CASSDRESYEQYF.

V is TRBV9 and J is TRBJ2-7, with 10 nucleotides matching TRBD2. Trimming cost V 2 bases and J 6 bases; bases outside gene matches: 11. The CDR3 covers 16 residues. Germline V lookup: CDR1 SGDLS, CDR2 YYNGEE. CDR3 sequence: CASSVLLTGTSAEQYF. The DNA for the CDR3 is TGTGCCAGCAGCGTCCTCCTCACCGGGACTAGCGCCGAGCAGTACTTC.

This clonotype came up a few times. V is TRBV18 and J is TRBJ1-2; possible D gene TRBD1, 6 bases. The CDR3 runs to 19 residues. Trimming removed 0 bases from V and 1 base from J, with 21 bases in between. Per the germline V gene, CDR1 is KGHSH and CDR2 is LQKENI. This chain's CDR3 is CASSPPAGWGDTGNYGYTF. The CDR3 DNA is TGTGCCAGCTCACCACCGGCCGGTTGGGGGGACACCGGTAACTATGGCTACACCTTC.

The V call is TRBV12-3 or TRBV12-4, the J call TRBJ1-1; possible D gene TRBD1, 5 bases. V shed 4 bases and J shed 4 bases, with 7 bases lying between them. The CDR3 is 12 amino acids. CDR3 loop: CASSWGTTEAFF. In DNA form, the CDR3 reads TGTGCCAGCAGTTGGGGGACCACTGAAGCTTTCTTT.

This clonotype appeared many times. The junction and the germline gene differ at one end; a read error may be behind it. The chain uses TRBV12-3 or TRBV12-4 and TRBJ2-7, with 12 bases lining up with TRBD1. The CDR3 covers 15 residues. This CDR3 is CASSLGQGASYEQYF. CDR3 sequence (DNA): TGCGCCAGCAGCCTGGGACAGGGGGCCTCCTACGAGCAGTACTTC.